This T cell receptor beta chain appears in the sequencing data of a study of OX40 agonist ivuxolimab in advanced cancers. Whole-study context: Mean age approximately 61 years, range roughly 20 to 85; around 80% male. Whole-study results and caveats: No antigen was identified for the clonally expanded peripheral T cells.

The assay was immunoSEQ multiplex PCR, and TCRdb's table has in-frame clones only and misses some. The table has roughly 120,000 clones, roughly 87% seen once. This clone has just one count. What it binds is not known. The sequencing used CD4+ or CD8+ T cells sorted from blood, collected in a trial of the OX40 agonist ivuxolimab. The source of this sequence is an adult with an advanced solid tumor such as melanoma, head and neck, liver or kidney cancer.

CDR3 sequence (DNA): TGTGCCAGCAGAGACCGGACGCCCAGGGGTGAGCAGTTCTTC. Translating it yields CASRDRTPRGEQFF. This chain uses TRBV27 with TRBJ2-1, with D perhaps matching TRBD1 (6 bases). Trimming shortened V by 6 bases and J by 9 bases, and 18 bases separated the two germline ends. This CDR3 contains 14 residues. CDR1 and CDR2 from the germline V gene are MNHEY and SMNVEV (reference sequence).